A single sample gave rise to the 5 T cell receptor beta chains below, sequenced in a study of low-dose radiotherapy and immunotherapy resistance in tumors (dated by TCRdb to 2021 to 2024). First-strand cDNA was synthesized using Superscript III and a set of TRAV- and TRBV-specific primers, so that both TCRalpha and TCRbeta chains were covered. TCRs were amplified for about 22 PCR cycles with Phusion, using a constant-region primer paired with the adapter attached to the V primers. The raw public reads went through TCRdb reprocessing: fastp at Q25, MiXCR clone calling, in-frame beta chains kept. Rows merge per CDR3 protein into single entries with the most common DNA and genes. The sample includes about 17,000 distinct CDR3 sequences, with around two thirds observed a single time. Of the sample, approximately 5% is held by the ten largest clones. These receptors all stem from a human donor with advanced metastatic prostate, ovarian, gallbladder or colorectal cancer (not recorded which). This table probably holds off-target reads from a library built for another chain.

The chain combines TRBV28 with TRBJ2-7; D remains ambiguous. The germline gives CDR1 MDHEN, CDR2 SYDVKM. Trimming removed 1 base at V and 6 bases at J, with 7 bases between. This CDR3 is 12 amino acids long. CDR3 region: CASSLSQSEQYF. In nucleotides, the CDR3 is TGTGCCAGCAGTTTATCCCAGTCCGAGCAGTACTTC.

The gene calls are TRBV27 and TRBJ1-1, with TRBD1 matching 7 bases. The V gene end was trimmed by 7 bases and the J gene end by 8 bases; junction bases not matched to a gene: 16. Per the germline V gene, CDR1 is MNHEY and CDR2 is SMNVEV (reference sequence). The CDR3 totals 15 residues. In DNA form, the CDR3 reads TGTGCCAGCACCGTCACGGGGACAGCCCTAACCGAAGCTTTCTTT. Its translation: CASTVTGTALTEAFF.

The V and J genes are TRBV5-1 and TRBJ2-7; 10 nucleotides align to TRBD1. Germline loops: CDR1 SGHRS, CDR2 YFSETQ. The CDR3 is 14 residues long. V shed 3 bases, J shed 3 bases, and the junction held 3 bases outside the gene matches. The CDR3 spells CASSYGQGGYEQYF. Here the CDR3 DNA reads TGCGCCAGCAGCTACGGACAGGGGGGCTACGAGCAGTACTTC.

This rearrangement joins TRBV7-9 to TRBJ2-7; 7 bases map to TRBD1. This CDR3 contains 13 residues. J was trimmed by 3 bases and V by 4 bases; bases with no gene match: 3. CDR1 SEHNR and CDR2 FQNEAQ come from the germline V gene (reference sequence). The CDR3 nucleotides are TGTGCCAGCAGCTCTCGGGACAGCTACGAGCAGTACTTC. This sequence encodes CASSSRDSYEQYF.

This clonotype has only a few counts. The V call is TRBV29-1, the J call TRBJ2-2; D possibly uses TRBD1 or TRBD2 (6 bases each). The V gene's germline CDR1 is SQVTM and CDR2 ANQGSEA. The CDR3 runs to 12 residues. The ends were cut back, 7 bases at V and 6 bases at J, with 12 bases in the middle. The DNA of the CDR3 is TGCAGCGCCCTGGGGGGCCCCGGGGAGCTGTTTTTT. Amino acids: CSALGGPGELFF.